This T cell receptor beta chain was profiled in a study of cytomegalovirus exposure and HLA in healthy donors. Looking at the study overall: An earlier analysis identified fewer than 130 million unique TCR beta sequences in some 180 million T cells.

Study-wide results and caveats: Later analysis suggested links between common viral pathogens and several top significant clusters. The authors later found most CMV-associated TCR beta chains appeared HLA-restricted.

Worth noting for this clone: The antigen is not known.

PCR involved 60 Vbeta and 13 Jbeta primers. Profiled with immunoSEQ multiplex PCR; TCRdb holds only in-frame clones, not every one. The table includes around 190,000 clones, about nine tenths detected once. The sequencing input was PBMCs. This sequence originates from a boy aged 2 to 9 in good health and CMV-seronegative.

CDR3 region: CASSSYVGETQYF. In DNA form, the CDR3 reads TGTGCCAGCAGCTCATACGTTGGCGAGACCCAGTACTTC. The rearrangement joins TRBV11-2 to TRBJ2-5; D gene unclear. The germline V and J ends were trimmed by 4 bases and 5 bases, with 11 bases remaining between them. CDR3 length: 13 residues. Germline values: CDR1 SGHAT, CDR2 FQNNGV.